Presented here are 5 T cell receptor beta chains from one specimen sequenced in a study of human T cells and chemical hapten exposure. Sample time point: pre-sensitization, week 0. Treatment defined: therapeutic diphenylcyclopropenone sensitization with weekly scalp DPC. Someone pulled total RNA out of unfractionated whole blood. MiXCR was run by TCRdb on the RACE reads, yielding one entry per CDR3 protein. Of around 33,000 distinct CDR3 sequences in the sample, 10% to 15% were seen once. The sample here was whole blood, taken in connection with sensitization to the hapten diphenylcyclopropenone (DPC). The receptors shown here come from a woman aged 35 to 49 with alopecia areata. Some clones in this sample may be carry-over from other donors' samples.

Ten or more counts support this clonotype. The CDR3, as DNA: TGTGCCATCAGTGAGTTAAGGACTACCGACTCCTACGAGCAGTACTTC. As protein: CAISELRTTDSYEQYF. The genes are TRBV10-3 and TRBJ2-7; TRBD2 might be the D (6 bases). V was cut by 1 base and J by 0 bases, with 13 bases left in between. The germline V gene has CDR1 ENHRY and CDR2 SYGVKD. The CDR3 sequence is 16 residues long.

This clonotype was seen repeatedly, ten times or more. This chain joins TRBV12-3 or TRBV12-4 and TRBJ2-3, with 7 bases identical to TRBD1. V gave up 2 bases and J gave up 6 bases; unmatched junction bases: 11. The CDR3 is 16 amino acids. The DNA of the CDR3 is TGTGCCAGCAGTTTAACCCTCCCAGACAGGGAGGATACGCAGTATTTT. Translated, it gives CASSLTLPDREDTQYF.

This clonotype was counted many times. The chain is built from TRBV7-6 and TRBJ1-1, with TRBD1 matching over 9 bases. J gave up 7 bases and V 0 bases, and 0 bases lay outside the gene matches. CDR3 length equals 13 residues. The germline CDR1 and CDR2 sequences are SGHVS and FNYEAQ. The CDR3 reads CASSLAGQGEAFF. The CDR3 nucleotides are TGTGCCAGCAGCTTAGCGGGACAGGGTGAAGCTTTCTTT.

This clonotype was observed a handful of times. The chain couples TRBV9 to TRBJ2-1; 11 bases align to TRBD2. Germline V lookup: CDR1 SGDLS, CDR2 YYNGEE. J lost 12 bases, V lost 4 bases, and 18 bases had no gene match. The CDR3 is 17 amino acids. Written as DNA, the CDR3 is TGTGCCAGCAGCCCAGGGAGACTAGCGGGGCACACAATGAGGCAGTTCTTC. Translation gives CASSPGRLAGHTMRQFF. The complete variable domain, with remaining parts taken from reference TRBV9 and TRBJ2-1, reads DSGVTQTPKHLITATGQRVTLRCSPRSGDLSVYWYQQSLDQGLQFLIQYYNGEERAKGNILERFSAQQFPDLHSELNLSSLELGDSALYFCASSPGRLAGHTMRQFFGPGTRLTVL.

Ten or more counts support this clonotype. The chain has TRBV5-1 and TRBJ2-3, with unresolved D. The CDR3 spans 14 residues. In germline, CDR1 is SGHRS, CDR2 YFSETQ. The ends were cut back, 1 base at V and 0 bases at J, with 6 bases in the middle. CDR3 DNA: TGCGCCAGCAGCTTGTCGGATAGCACAGATACGCAGTATTTT. Translated, it gives CASSLSDSTDTQYF. The full variable domain, its missing parts supplied by reference TRBV5-1 and TRBJ2-3, is KAGVTQTPRYLIKTRGQQVTLSCSPISGHRSVSWYQQTPGQGLQFLFEYFSETQRNKGNFPGRFSGRQFSNSRSEMNVSTLELGDSALYLCASSLSDSTDTQYFGPGTRLTVL.